This T cell receptor beta chain appears in the sequencing data of a study of T cells in Graves' hyperthyroidism and ophthalmopathy. The CDR3 extends over 15 amino acids. The germline CDR1 and CDR2 sequences are MGHRA and YSYEKL. V shed 1 base, J shed 3 bases, and the junction held 0 bases outside the gene matches. Amplification targeted TCR beta CDR3 regions from RNA transcripts. In the first-round RT-PCR of the TCR CDR3, the HTBI primer set was used. TCRdb reprocessed the multiplex PCR reads with MiXCR, giving one entry per CDR3 protein. The sample shows around 340,000 distinct CDR3 sequences, about 15% of them seen only once. In its sample, this clonotype was seen many times.

This receptor was taken from a man aged 25-45 years with Graves' hyperthyroidism. Sequencing input: blood. The chain carries TRBV4-1 and TRBJ2-2, with TRBD1 identical over 9 bases. CDR3 sequence (DNA): TGCGCCAGCAGCCAAGGGGACAGGGACACCGGGGAGCTGTTTTTT. Translating gives CASSQGDRDTGELFF.